The 5 T cell receptor beta chains below were found in one sample sequenced in a study of OX40 agonist ivuxolimab in advanced cancers. Generated by immunoSEQ multiplex PCR, the TCRdb table keeps only in-frame clones and is missing some. The sample records about 47,000 clones, 75% to 90% being singletons. Sequencing was performed on CD4+ or CD8+ T cells sorted from blood, taken in a trial of the OX40 agonist ivuxolimab. The receptors originated from an adult with an advanced solid tumor such as melanoma, head and neck, liver or kidney cancer.

The rearrangement links TRBV2 to TRBJ1-1; 10 bases fit TRBD1. From germline, CDR1 is SNHLY and CDR2 FYNNEI. V lost 5 bases, J lost 6 bases, and 6 bases stayed unmatched. This CDR3 region has 14 residues. CDR3 DNA sequence: TGTGCCAGCAGTACCGGGACAGGGGTACCTGAAGCTTTCTTT. Its protein is CASSTGTGVPEAFF.

The J gene is TRBJ2-5, the V gene TRBV5-1; D remains unclear. Germline values: CDR1 SGHRS, CDR2 YFSETQ. This CDR3 is built from 13 residues. V gave up 4 bases and J gave up 0 bases, with 7 bases separating them. In DNA, the CDR3 is TGCGCCAGCAGCACCGAGTACCAAGAGACCCAGTACTTC. Translated: CASSTEYQETQYF.

The chain links TRBV5-6 to TRBJ2-7; D gene uncertain. The germline V and J ends were trimmed by 1 base and 0 bases, with 11 bases remaining between them. Germline loops: CDR1 SGHDT, CDR2 YYEEEE. This CDR3 is 15 amino acids long. The CDR3 DNA is TGTGCCAGCAGCTTGAGATGGGGTTCCTCCTACGAGCAGTACTTC. It codes for CASSLRWGSSYEQYF.

This clone was observed a single time. V gene TRBV9 combines with J gene TRBJ2-3, with D unresolved. Germline assignment: CDR1 SGDLS and CDR2 YYNGEE. Between the trimmed V and J ends, which lost 1 base and 5 bases, there was a span of 5 bases. There are 12 residues in the CDR3. The DNA of the CDR3 is TGTGCCAGCAGCGTAAGTAAAGATACGCAGTATTTT. Translating it yields CASSVSKDTQYF.

V gene TRBV20-1 combines with J gene TRBJ2-7; TRBD1 or TRBD2 may be the D gene (5 bases each). The CDR3 runs 11 residues. V gave up 6 bases and J gave up 7 bases, with 13 bases separating them. Germline V gene sequence: CDR1 DFQATT, CDR2 SNEGSKA (reference sequence). Here the CDR3 reads CSAGTSSEQYF. CDR3 sequence (DNA): TGCAGTGCGGGGACCAGCTCGGAGCAGTACTTC.